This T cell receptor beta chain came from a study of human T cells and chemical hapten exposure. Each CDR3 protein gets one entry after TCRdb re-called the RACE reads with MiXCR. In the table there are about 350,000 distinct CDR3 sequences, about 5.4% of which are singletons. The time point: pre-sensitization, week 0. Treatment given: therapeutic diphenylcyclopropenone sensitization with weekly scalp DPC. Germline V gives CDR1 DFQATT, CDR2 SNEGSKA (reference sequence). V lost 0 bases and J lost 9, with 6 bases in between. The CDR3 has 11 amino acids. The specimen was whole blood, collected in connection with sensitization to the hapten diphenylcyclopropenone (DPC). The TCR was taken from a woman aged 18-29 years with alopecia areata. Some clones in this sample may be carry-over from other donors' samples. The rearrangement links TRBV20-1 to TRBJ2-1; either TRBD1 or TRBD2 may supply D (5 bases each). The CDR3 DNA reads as TGCAGTGCTAGAGATGGGGGTGAGCAGTTCTTC. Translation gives CSARDGGEQFF.